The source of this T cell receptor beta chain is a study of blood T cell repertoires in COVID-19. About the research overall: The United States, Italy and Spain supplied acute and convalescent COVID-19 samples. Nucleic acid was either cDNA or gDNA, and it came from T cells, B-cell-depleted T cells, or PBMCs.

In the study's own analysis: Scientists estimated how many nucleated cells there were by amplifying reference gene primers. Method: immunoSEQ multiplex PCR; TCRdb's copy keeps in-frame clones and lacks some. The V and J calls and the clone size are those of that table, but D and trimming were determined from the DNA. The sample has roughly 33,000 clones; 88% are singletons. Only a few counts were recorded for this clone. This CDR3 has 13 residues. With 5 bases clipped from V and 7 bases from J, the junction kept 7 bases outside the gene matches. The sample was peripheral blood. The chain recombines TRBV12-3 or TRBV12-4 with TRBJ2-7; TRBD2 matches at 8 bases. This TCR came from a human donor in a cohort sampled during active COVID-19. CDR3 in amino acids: CASSPLAGTEQYF. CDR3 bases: TGTGCCAGCAGTCCCCTAGCGGGCACAGAGCAGTACTTC.